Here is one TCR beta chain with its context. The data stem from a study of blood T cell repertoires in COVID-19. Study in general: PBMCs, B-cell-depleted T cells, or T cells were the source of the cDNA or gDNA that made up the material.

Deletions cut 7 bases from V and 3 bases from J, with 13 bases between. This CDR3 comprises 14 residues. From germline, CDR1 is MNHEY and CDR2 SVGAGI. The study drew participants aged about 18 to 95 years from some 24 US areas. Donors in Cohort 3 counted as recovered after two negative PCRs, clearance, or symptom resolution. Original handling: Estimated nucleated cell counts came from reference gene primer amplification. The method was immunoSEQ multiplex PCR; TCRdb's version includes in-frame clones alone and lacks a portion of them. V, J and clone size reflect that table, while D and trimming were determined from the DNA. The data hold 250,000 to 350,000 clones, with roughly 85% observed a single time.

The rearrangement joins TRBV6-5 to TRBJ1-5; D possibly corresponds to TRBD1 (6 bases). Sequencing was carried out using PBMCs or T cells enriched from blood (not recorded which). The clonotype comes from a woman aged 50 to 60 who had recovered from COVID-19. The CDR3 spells CASKGRGNNQPQHF. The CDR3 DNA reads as TGTGCCAGCAAGGGCAGGGGCAACAATCAGCCCCAGCATTTT.